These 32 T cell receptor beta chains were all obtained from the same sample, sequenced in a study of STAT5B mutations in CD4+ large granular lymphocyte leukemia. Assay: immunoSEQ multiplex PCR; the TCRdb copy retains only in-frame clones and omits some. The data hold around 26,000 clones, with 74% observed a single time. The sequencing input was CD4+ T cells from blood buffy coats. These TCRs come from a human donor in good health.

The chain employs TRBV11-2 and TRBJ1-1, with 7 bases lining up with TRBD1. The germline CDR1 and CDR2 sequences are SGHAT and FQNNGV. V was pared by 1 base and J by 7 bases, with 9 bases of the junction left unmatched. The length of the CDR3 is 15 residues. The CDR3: CASSLGFGGTVEAFF. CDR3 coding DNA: TGTGCCAGCAGCTTAGGGTTTGGCGGGACAGTTGAAGCTTTCTTT.

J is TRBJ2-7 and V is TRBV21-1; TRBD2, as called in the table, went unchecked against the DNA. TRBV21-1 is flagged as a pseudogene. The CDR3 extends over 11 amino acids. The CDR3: CASSKSREQYF. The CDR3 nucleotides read TGTGCCAGCAGCAAGTCGAGGGAGCAGTACTTC.

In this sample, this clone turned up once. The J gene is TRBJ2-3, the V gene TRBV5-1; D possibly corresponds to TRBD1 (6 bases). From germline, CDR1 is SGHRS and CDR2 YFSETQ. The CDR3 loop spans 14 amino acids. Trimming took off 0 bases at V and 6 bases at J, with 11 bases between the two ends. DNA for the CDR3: TGCGCCAGCAGCTTGGATCTGGGGGCGGATACGCAGTATTTT. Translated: CASSLDLGADTQYF.

In DNA form, the CDR3 reads TGCGCCAGCAGCCAAGGGTTGTGGAGGGGCCGGTACGAGCAGTACGTC. Amino acids: CASSQGLWRGRYEQYV. The rearrangement joins TRBV4-1 to TRBJ2-7; maybe TRBD2 (6 bases). The length of the CDR3 is 16 residues. Germline CDR1 and CDR2: MGHRA and YSYEKL. V was cut by 1 base and J by 4 bases, with 17 bases left in between.

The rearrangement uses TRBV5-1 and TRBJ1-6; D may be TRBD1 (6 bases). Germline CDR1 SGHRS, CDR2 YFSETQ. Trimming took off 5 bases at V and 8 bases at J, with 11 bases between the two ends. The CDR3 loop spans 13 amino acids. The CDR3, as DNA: TGCGCCAGCAGTTCGGACAGTTATTCACCCCTCCACTTT. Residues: CASSSDSYSPLHF.

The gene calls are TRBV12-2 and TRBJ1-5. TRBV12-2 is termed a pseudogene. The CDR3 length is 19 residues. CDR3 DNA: TGTGCAAGTCGCTTAAGGCGAAGGAGGGCAGGGGAGTGCAATCAGCCCCAGCATTTT. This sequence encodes CASRLRRRRAGECNQPQHF.

CDR3 residues: CASSFIQGGNTGELFF. CDR3 in DNA: TGTGCCAGCAGTTTCATCCAGGGGGGGAACACCGGGGAGCTGTTTTTT. The chain has TRBV28 and TRBJ2-2; a weak D match, TRBD1 (7 bases). The V gene's germline CDR1 is MDHEN and CDR2 SYDVKM. V lost 3 bases, J lost 1 base, and 12 bases lay in between. The CDR3 length is 16 residues.

CDR3 residues: CASSRGGGQPQHF. The CDR3 DNA reads as TGTGCCAGCAGCCGCGGGGGGGGGCAGCCCCAGCATTTT. V and J are TRBV7-2 and TRBJ1-5; D may be TRBD1 (5 bases). CDR3 size: 13 residues. V was clipped by 5 bases and J by 7 bases, with 12 bases between them. Germline V gives CDR1 SGHTA, CDR2 FQGNSA.

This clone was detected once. CDR3 protein: CASSPLGSYEQYF. The CDR3, as DNA: TGTGCCAGCAGCCCATTGGGCTCCTACGAGCAGTACTTC. V usage is TRBV9 and J usage is TRBJ2-7, with D uncertain. Trimming took off 4 bases at V and 0 bases at J, with 8 bases between the two ends. The V gene's germline CDR1 is SGDLS and CDR2 YYNGEE. The CDR3 runs to 13 residues.

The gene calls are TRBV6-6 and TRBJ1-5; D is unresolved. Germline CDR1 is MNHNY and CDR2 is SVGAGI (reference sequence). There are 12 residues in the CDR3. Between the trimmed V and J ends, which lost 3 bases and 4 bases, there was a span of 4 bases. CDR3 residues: CASSYRNQPQHF. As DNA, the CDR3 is TGTGCCAGCAGTTATAGAAATCAGCCCCAGCATTTT.

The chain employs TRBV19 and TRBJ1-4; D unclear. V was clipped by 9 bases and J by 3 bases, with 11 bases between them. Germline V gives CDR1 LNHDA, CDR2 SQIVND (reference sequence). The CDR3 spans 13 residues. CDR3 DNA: TGTGCCAGCACGGTGGTTGCTAATGAAAAACTGTTTTTT. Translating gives CASTVVANEKLFF.

The CDR3 spells CASSLGGGGGQPQHF. CDR3 DNA: TGCGCCAGCAGCTTGGGGGGAGGGGGTGGTCAGCCCCAGCATTTT. V and J are TRBV5-1 and TRBJ1-5, with D perhaps TRBD1 (6 bases). Trimming stripped 0 bases from V and 6 bases from J, with 13 bases between. CDR1 SGHRS and CDR2 YFSETQ come from the germline V gene. This CDR3 is built from 15 residues.

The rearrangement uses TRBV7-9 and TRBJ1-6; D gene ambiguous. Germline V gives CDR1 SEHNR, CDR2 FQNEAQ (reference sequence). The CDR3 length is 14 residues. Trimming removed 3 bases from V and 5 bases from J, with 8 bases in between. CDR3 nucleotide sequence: TGTGCCAGCAGCTTTTTTGGGGATAATTCACCCCTCCACTTT. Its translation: CASSFFGDNSPLHF.

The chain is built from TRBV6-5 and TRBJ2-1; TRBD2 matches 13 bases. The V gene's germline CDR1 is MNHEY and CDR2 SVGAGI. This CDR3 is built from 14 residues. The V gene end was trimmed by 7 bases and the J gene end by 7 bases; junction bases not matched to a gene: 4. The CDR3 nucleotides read TGTGCCAGCAATCCGGGACTAGCGGGGAATGAGCAGTTCTTC. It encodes CASNPGLAGNEQFF.

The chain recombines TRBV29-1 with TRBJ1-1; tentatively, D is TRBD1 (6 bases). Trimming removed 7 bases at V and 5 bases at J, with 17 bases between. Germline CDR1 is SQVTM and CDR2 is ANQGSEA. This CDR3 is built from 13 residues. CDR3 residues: CSAITGSGTEAFF. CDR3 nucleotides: TGCAGCGCAATTACAGGGTCGGGGACTGAAGCTTTCTTT. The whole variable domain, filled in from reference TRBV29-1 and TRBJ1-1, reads SAVISQKPSRDICQRGTSLTIQCQVDSQVTMMFWYRQQPGQSLTLIATANQGSEATYESGFVIDKFPISRPNLTFSTLTVSNMSPEDSSIYLCSAITGSGTEAFFGQGTRLTVV.

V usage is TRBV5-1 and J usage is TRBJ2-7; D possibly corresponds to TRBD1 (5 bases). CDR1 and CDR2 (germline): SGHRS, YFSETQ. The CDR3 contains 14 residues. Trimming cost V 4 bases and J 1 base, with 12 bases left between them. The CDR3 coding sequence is TGCGCCAGCAGCCCGAGGACAAATTCCTACGAGCAGTACTTC. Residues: CASSPRTNSYEQYF. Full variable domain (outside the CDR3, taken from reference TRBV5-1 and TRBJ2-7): KAGVTQTPRYLIKTRGQQVTLSCSPISGHRSVSWYQQTPGQGLQFLFEYFSETQRNKGNFPGRFSGRQFSNSRSEMNVSTLELGDSALYLCASSPRTNSYEQYFGPGTRLTVT.

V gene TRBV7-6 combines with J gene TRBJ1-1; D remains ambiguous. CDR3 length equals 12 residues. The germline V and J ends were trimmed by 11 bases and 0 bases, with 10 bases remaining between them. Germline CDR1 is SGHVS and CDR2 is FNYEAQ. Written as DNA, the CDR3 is TGTGCCGTCACGGAGTTGAACACTGAAGCTTTCTTT. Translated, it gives CAVTELNTEAFF.

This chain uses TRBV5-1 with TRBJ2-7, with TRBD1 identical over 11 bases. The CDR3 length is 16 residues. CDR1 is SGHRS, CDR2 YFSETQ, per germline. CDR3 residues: CASSWTGQGASCEQYV. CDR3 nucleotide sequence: TGCGCCAGCAGCTGGACTGGACAGGGGGCTTCCTGCGAGCAGTACGTC.

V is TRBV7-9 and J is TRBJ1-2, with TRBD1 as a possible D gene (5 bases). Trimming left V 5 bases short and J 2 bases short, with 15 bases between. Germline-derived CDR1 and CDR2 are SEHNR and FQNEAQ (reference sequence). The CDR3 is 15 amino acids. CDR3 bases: TGTGCCAGCAGCAAAACCCTACAGGAGAACTATGGCTACACCTTC. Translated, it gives CASSKTLQENYGYTF.

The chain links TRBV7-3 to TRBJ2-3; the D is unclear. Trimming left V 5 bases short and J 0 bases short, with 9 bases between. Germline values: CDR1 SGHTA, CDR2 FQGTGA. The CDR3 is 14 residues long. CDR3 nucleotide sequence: TGTGCCAGCAGCCTGGACGGAAGCACAGATACGCAGTATTTT. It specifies CASSLDGSTDTQYF.

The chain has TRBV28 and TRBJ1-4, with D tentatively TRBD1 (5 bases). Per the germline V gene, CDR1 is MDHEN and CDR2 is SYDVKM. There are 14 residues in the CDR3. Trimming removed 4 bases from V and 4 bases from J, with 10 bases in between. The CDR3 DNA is TGTGCCAGCAGTTACGGGGGGTTTAATGAAAAACTGTTTTTT. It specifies CASSYGGFNEKLFF.

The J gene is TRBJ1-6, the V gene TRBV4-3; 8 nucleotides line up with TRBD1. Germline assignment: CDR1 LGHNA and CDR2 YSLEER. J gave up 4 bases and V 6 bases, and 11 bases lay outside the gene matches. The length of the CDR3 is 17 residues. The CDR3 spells CASRGIGQGGYNSPLHF. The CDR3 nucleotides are TGCGCCAGCAGGGGAATTGGACAGGGTGGTTATAATTCACCCCTCCACTTT.

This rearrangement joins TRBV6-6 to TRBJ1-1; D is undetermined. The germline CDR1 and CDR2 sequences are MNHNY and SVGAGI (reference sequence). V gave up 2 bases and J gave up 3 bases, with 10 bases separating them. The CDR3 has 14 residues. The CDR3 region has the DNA TGTGCCAGCAGTTACAGGGTATTGGACACTGAAGCTTTCTTT. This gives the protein CASSYRVLDTEAFF.

CDR3 amino acids: CASSIFRGSGGSYEQYF. For the CDR3, the DNA is TGTGCCAGCAGCATATTTCGCGGGTCCGGAGGATCCTACGAGCAGTACTTC. The chain couples TRBV11-2 to TRBJ2-7; possibly TRBD2 for D (5 bases). Trimming removed 5 bases from V and 1 base from J, with 21 bases in between. The germline gives CDR1 SGHAT, CDR2 FQNNGV. This CDR3 has 17 residues.

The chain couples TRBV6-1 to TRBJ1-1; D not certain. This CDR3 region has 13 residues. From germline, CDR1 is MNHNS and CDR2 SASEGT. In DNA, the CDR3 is TGTGCGACCTGGGCGAGATACGACACTGAAGCTTTCTTT. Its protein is CATWARYDTEAFF.

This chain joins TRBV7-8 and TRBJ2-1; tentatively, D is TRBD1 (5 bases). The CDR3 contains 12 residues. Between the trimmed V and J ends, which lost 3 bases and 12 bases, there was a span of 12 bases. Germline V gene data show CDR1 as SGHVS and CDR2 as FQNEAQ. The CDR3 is CASSFPSQGQFF. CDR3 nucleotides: TGTGCCAGCAGCTTTCCTTCCCAGGGGCAGTTCTTC.

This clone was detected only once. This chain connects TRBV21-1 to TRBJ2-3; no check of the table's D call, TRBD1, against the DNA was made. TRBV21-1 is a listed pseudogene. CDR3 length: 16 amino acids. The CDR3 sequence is CASSKGEQVGPDTQYF. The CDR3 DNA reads TGTGCCAGCAGCAAAGGGGAACAGGTGGGGCCAGATACGCAGTATTTT.

As DNA, the CDR3 is TGCGCCAGCAGCTTCGGGGAAATCACAGATACGCAGTATTTT. It specifies CASSFGEITDTQYF. The chain joins TRBV5-1 to TRBJ2-3, with D possibly TRBD2 on 5 matching bases. Germline CDR1 is SGHRS and CDR2 is YFSETQ. This CDR3 region has 14 residues. V lost 2 bases to trimming and J lost 2 bases, with 9 bases between them. The full variable domain, in which reference TRBV5-1 and TRBJ2-3 provide the parts outside the CDR3, is KAGVTQTPRYLIKTRGQQVTLSCSPISGHRSVSWYQQTPGQGLQFLFEYFSETQRNKGNFPGRFSGRQFSNSRSEMNVSTLELGDSALYLCASSFGEITDTQYFGPGTRLTVL.

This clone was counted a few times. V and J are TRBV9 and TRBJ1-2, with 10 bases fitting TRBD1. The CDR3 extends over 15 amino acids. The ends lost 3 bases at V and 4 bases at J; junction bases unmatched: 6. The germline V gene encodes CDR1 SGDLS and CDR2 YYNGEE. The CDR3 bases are TGTGCCAGCAGCGCCGGGACAGGGGTCGGCTATGGCTACACCTTC. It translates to CASSAGTGVGYGYTF. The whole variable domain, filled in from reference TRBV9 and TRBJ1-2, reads DSGVTQTPKHLITATGQRVTLRCSPRSGDLSVYWYQQSLDQGLQFLIQYYNGEERAKGNILERFSAQQFPDLHSELNLSSLELGDSALYFCASSAGTGVGYGYTFGSGTRLTVV.

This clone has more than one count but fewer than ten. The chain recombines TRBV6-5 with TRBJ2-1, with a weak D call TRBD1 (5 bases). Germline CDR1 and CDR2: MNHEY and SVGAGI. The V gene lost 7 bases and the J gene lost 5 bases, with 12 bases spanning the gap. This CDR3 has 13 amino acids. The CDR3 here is CASTQGRNNEQFF. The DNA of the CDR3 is TGTGCCAGCACCCAGGGTAGAAACAATGAGCAGTTCTTC.

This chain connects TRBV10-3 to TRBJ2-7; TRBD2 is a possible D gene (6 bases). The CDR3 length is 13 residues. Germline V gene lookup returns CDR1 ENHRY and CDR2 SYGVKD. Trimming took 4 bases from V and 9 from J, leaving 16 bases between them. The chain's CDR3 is CAISGPLGAGQYV. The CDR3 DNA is TGTGCCATCAGTGGCCCACTGGGAGCGGGGCAGTACGTC.

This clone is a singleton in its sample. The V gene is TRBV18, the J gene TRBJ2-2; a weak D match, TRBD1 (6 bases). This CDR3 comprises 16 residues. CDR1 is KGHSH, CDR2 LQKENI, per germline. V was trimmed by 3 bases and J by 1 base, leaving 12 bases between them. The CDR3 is CASSPRTDLNTGELFF. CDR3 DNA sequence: TGTGCCAGCTCACCGCGGACAGACCTGAACACCGGGGAGCTGTTTTTT.